Listed below are T cell receptor beta chains from one sample, sequenced in a study of blood T cell repertoires in COVID-19. TCRdb's copy holds only in-frame clones and misses some; the assay was immunoSEQ multiplex PCR. This table has approximately 500,000 clones, around 87% appearing once. The sequencing input was PBMCs or T cells enriched from blood (not recorded which). The receptors come from a woman aged 40 to 50 who had recovered from COVID-19. Each CDR3 is given with its conserved first and last residue. Fields, in order: D gene, J gene, clone size, V gene, CDR3 DNA, CDR3 protein. D genes are given only for firm matches. The size field is filled for only some rows; it gives once, few, many or a size class.

D: NA
J: TRBJ1-6
size: few
V: TRBV30
DNA: TGTGCCTGGAGAACCGACAGGAATAATTCACCCCTCCACTTT
CDR3: CAWRTDRNNSPLHF

D: NA
J: TRBJ2-2
size: once
V: TRBV18
DNA: TGTGCCAGCTCACCAAACCAGGGCGGGGAGCTGTTTTTT
CDR3: CASSPNQGGELFF

D: NA
J: TRBJ2-3
size: NA
V: TRBV7-8
DNA: TGTGCCAGCAGCCCCCAACCGGGACAAAATACGCAGTATTTT
CDR3: CASSPQPGQNTQYF

D: NA
J: TRBJ1-4
size: NA
V: TRBV4-2
DNA: TGTGCCAGCAGCCAAGGGGTGACTTTAACTAATGAAAAACTGTTTTTT
CDR3: CASSQGVTLTNEKLFF

D: TRBD1
J: TRBJ1-6
size: NA
V: TRBV20-1
DNA: TGCAGTGCTAGTCGGGGACAGGGGGGATCACCCCTCCACTTT
CDR3: CSASRGQGGSPLHF

D: NA
J: TRBJ2-2
size: NA
V: TRBV5-4
DNA: TGTGCCAGCAGCTCGGAGCGGAATCTAGCCGGGGAGCTGTTTTTT
CDR3: CASSSERNLAGELFF

D: NA
J: TRBJ1-2
size: NA
V: TRBV12-3/TRBV12-4
DNA: TGTGCCAGCAGTCTACAGGGTATCTATGGCTACACCTTC
CDR3: CASSLQGIYGYTF

D: TRBD2
J: TRBJ2-7
size: NA
V: TRBV27
DNA: TGTGCCAGCAGTTTAGCGGGAGGCGGCTACGAGCAGTACTTC
CDR3: CASSLAGGGYEQYF

D: TRBD1
J: TRBJ1-6
size: NA
V: TRBV7-6
DNA: TGTGCCAGCAGCTCGCTAATACAGGGGAATGGTTCACCCCTCCACTTT
CDR3: CASSSLIQGNGSPLHF

D: NA
J: TRBJ1-4
size: NA
V: TRBV6-2/TRBV6-3
DNA: TGTGCCAGCAGTTACAAGGGACACCCAGTGGGGACTAATGAAAAACTGTTTTTT
CDR3: CASSYKGHPVGTNEKLFF

D: NA
J: TRBJ2-3
size: NA
V: TRBV30
DNA: TGTGCCTGGAGTAGGCGGGTTAGCACAGATACGCAGTATTTT
CDR3: CAWSRRVSTDTQYF

D: TRBD1
J: TRBJ1-2
size: NA
V: TRBV7-9
DNA: TGTGCCAGCAGCCAGACAGGGAACTATGGCTACACCTTC
CDR3: CASSQTGNYGYTF

D: NA
J: TRBJ1-6
size: once
V: TRBV19
DNA: TGTGCCAGTAGTATTAGGCCGGCAGGGAATTCACCCCTCCACTTT
CDR3: CASSIRPAGNSPLHF

D: NA
J: TRBJ1-5
size: NA
V: TRBV7-2
DNA: TGTGCCAGCAGCCCGGTGGCGGGAAGCAATCAGCCCCAGCATTTT
CDR3: CASSPVAGSNQPQHF

D: NA
J: TRBJ1-1
size: NA
V: TRBV19
DNA: TGTGCCAGTAGTATAGAGTGGGAGGAGACTATGAACACTGAAGCTTTCTTT
CDR3: CASSIEWEETMNTEAFF

D: NA
J: TRBJ2-4
size: NA
V: TRBV5-1
DNA: TGCGCCAGCAGCATTAGTAAGGGGCTCGGAAACATTCAGTACTTC
CDR3: CASSISKGLGNIQYF

D: NA
J: TRBJ2-5
size: NA
V: TRBV5-1
DNA: TGCGCCAGCAGCATCCTACAGGGTTTGGGGGAGACCCAGTACTTC
CDR3: CASSILQGLGETQYF

D: NA
J: TRBJ2-1
size: NA
V: TRBV24-1
DNA: TGTGCCACCAGTGATTTGTCGGGCCGGGGGACCAGGCAGTTCTTC
CDR3: CATSDLSGRGTRQFF

D: NA
J: TRBJ1-5
size: NA
V: TRBV11-2
DNA: TGTGCCAGCAGCTTAGGGGGCGTGGAGCCCCAGCATTTT
CDR3: CASSLGGVEPQHF

D: TRBD2
J: TRBJ2-7
size: NA
V: TRBV6-5
DNA: TGTGCCAGCAGTTTCCCAAGCGGGATGCAGTACTTC
CDR3: CASSFPSGMQYF

D: NA
J: TRBJ2-1
size: NA
V: TRBV18
DNA: TGTGCCAGCTCACCAGTCCAGGGTGGTGAAAATGAGCAGTTCTTC
CDR3: CASSPVQGGENEQFF

D: NA
J: TRBJ2-1
size: NA
V: TRBV10-1
DNA: TGCGCCAGCAGCCGACTATCCCAGAGCTCCTACAATGAGCAGTTCTTC
CDR3: CASSRLSQSSYNEQFF

D: NA
J: TRBJ1-1
size: NA
V: TRBV7-9
DNA: TGTGCCAGCAGCCAACAGGGAGGGGAGAACACTGAAGCTTTCTTT
CDR3: CASSQQGGENTEAFF

D: TRBD2
J: TRBJ2-3
size: NA
V: TRBV9
DNA: TGTGCCAGCAGCCCCTGGACTAGCGGGAGGACAGATACGCAGTATTTT
CDR3: CASSPWTSGRTDTQYF

D: NA
J: TRBJ2-1
size: NA
V: TRBV24-1
DNA: TGTGCCACCAGTGATTTGCGAGGTGGAGGGGGCACGGCGGACGATGAGCAGTTCTTC
CDR3: CATSDLRGGGGTADDEQFF

D: NA
J: TRBJ1-2
size: NA
V: TRBV5-1
DNA: TGCGCCAGCAGCTTGGCACAGGGTTGGGGCTACACCTTC
CDR3: CASSLAQGWGYTF

D: NA
J: TRBJ1-3
size: NA
V: TRBV10-2
DNA: TGCGCCAGCAGTGAGGGGGGGTCCTCTGGAAACACCATATATTTT
CDR3: CASSEGGSSGNTIYF

D: TRBD2
J: TRBJ2-1
size: NA
V: TRBV19
DNA: TGTGCCAGTAGTGTGTTAGCGGGACACTACAATGAGCAGTTCTTC
CDR3: CASSVLAGHYNEQFF

D: TRBD1
J: TRBJ2-7
size: NA
V: TRBV2
DNA: TGTGCCAGCCGGGACAGTTCCTACGAGCGGCAGTACTTC
CDR3: CASRDSSYERQYF

D: NA
J: TRBJ2-7
size: NA
V: TRBV7-2
DNA: TGTGCCAGCAGCTCCCGAACTAGAACGGTCGCGTACGAGCAGTACTTC
CDR3: CASSSRTRTVAYEQYF

D: NA
J: TRBJ2-7
size: NA
V: TRBV5-1
DNA: TGCGCCAGCAGCTTGGGGTCTATCTCCTACGAGCAGTACTTC
CDR3: CASSLGSISYEQYF

D: TRBD1
J: TRBJ2-2
size: NA
V: TRBV18
DNA: TGTGCCAGCTCATCAAATACCGACAGGGCCAACACCGGGGAGCTGTTTTTT
CDR3: CASSSNTDRANTGELFF

D: TRBD2
J: TRBJ2-7
size: NA
V: TRBV27
DNA: TGTGCCAGCAGTGCCTCGGGGAGCGGGATGTGGTACGAGCAGTACTTC
CDR3: CASSASGSGMWYEQYF

D: NA
J: TRBJ1-2
size: NA
V: TRBV7-2
DNA: TGTGCCAGCAGCACCTTTACGGGGGGCTCCTATGGCTACACCTTC
CDR3: CASSTFTGGSYGYTF

D: NA
J: TRBJ1-2
size: NA
V: TRBV27
DNA: TGTGCCAGCAGTACAACAGGGTCTGGCTACACCTTC
CDR3: CASSTTGSGYTF

D: NA
J: TRBJ1-3
size: NA
V: TRBV5-1
DNA: TGCGCCAGCAGCCCGCAGGGATTCGGAAACACCATATATTTT
CDR3: CASSPQGFGNTIYF

D: NA
J: TRBJ1-2
size: NA
V: TRBV6-1
DNA: TGTGCCAGCAGTGATGGACAGAGCTCCTATGGCTACACCTTC
CDR3: CASSDGQSSYGYTF

D: NA
J: TRBJ2-1
size: few
V: TRBV11-2
DNA: TGTGCCAGCAGCTCCCAGGGACTTGAGCAGTTCTTC
CDR3: CASSSQGLEQFF

D: TRBD2
J: TRBJ2-2
size: few
V: TRBV7-9
DNA: TGTGCCAGCAGCTTAGGTGCGGGGGGCGCGGGCACCGGGGAGCTGTTTTTT
CDR3: CASSLGAGGAGTGELFF

D: NA
J: TRBJ2-1
size: once
V: TRBV30
DNA: TGTGCCTGGAGCCCGGGGGGCGGCCACAATGAGCAGTTCTTC
CDR3: CAWSPGGGHNEQFF

D: TRBD2
J: TRBJ2-7
size: NA
V: TRBV6-5
DNA: TGTGCCAGCAGTTACTCGGGACTAGCGAGCTACGAGCAGTACTTC
CDR3: CASSYSGLASYEQYF

D: TRBD2
J: TRBJ2-7
size: once
V: TRBV7-8
DNA: TGTGCCAGCAGCTCAGGGGTGGGACTAGCAAATGGCGAGCAGTACTTC
CDR3: CASSSGVGLANGEQYF

D: NA
J: TRBJ1-6
size: NA
V: TRBV19
DNA: TGTGCCAGTAGTATGGGCAGGGGATCACCCCTCCACTTT
CDR3: CASSMGRGSPLHF

D: NA
J: TRBJ2-6
size: once
V: TRBV5-8
DNA: TGTGCCAGCAGCCTTACAGGGAGCTCTGGGGCCAACGTCCTGACTTTC
CDR3: CASSLTGSSGANVLTF

D: TRBD2
J: TRBJ2-7
size: NA
V: TRBV5-6
DNA: TGTGCCAGCAGCTTGGAAGCTAGCGGGAGGTTTAGGTGGTACTTC
CDR3: CASSLEASGRFRWYF

D: NA
J: TRBJ2-7
size: NA
V: TRBV4-1
DNA: TGCGCCAGCAGCCAAGATTGGGCCGGGGGGCGCCGAGAGGGGGGCTCCTACGAGCAGTACTTC
CDR3: CASSQDWAGGRREGGSYEQYF

D: TRBD1
J: TRBJ2-7
size: NA
V: TRBV15
DNA: TGTGCCACCAGCAGGCAGGGGGCCCACGAGCAGTACTTC
CDR3: CATSRQGAHEQYF

D: NA
J: TRBJ1-2
size: NA
V: TRBV19
DNA: TGTGCCAGTAACCCTCCGGGGTACGACTATGGCTACACCTTC
CDR3: CASNPPGYDYGYTF

D: NA
J: TRBJ1-2
size: NA
V: TRBV15
DNA: TGTGCCACCAGCAGAGATGCGGAACCCGGGGGCTACACCTTC
CDR3: CATSRDAEPGGYTF

D: NA
J: TRBJ2-1
size: once
V: TRBV19
DNA: TGTGCCAGTAGTATAGACCCCCGGGGGAGCTCCTACAATGAGCAGTTCTTC
CDR3: CASSIDPRGSSYNEQFF